This T cell receptor (beta chain) was documented in a study of T cell responses to AZD1222 COVID-19 vaccine. Findings and caveats of the study: Targets within unmutated variant regions were reportedly found for nearly half of spike-specific TCRs. Just a handful of AZD1222 recipients tested seropositive at baseline. Donors were mostly white British, more females; clonal diversity possibly underestimated. Only after the peak T cell response were repertoires sampled.

Some clones are missing from TCRdb's copy, which holds only in-frame ones; the method was immunoSEQ multiplex PCR. The sample consists of under 170,000 clones, 94% of them appearing once. Notes on this clone: The antigen remains undetermined.

Germline-derived CDR1 and CDR2 are MNHEY and SVGAGI. The CDR3 runs to 14 residues. V lost 0 bases, J lost 7 bases, and 12 bases lay in between. Sequencing was performed on peripheral blood, taken on day 0 of AZD1222 vaccination. The TCR sequence derives from an adult in good health. This sequence joins TRBV6-5 and TRBJ1-2; D ambiguous. CDR3 bases: TGTGCCAGCAGTTACTCGAACCGACGGGGTGGCTACACCTTC. It codes for CASSYSNRRGGYTF.